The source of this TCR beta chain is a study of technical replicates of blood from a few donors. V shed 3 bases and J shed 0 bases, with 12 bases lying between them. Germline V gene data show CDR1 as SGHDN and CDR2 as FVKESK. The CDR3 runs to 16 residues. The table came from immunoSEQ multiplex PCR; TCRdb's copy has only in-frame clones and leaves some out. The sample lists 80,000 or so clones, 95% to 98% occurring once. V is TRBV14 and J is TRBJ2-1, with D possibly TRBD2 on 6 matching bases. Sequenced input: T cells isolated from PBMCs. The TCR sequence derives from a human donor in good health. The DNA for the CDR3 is TGTGCCAGCAGCCAGTATCCGGGAGCCTCCTACAATGAGCAGTTCTTC. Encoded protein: CASSQYPGASYNEQFF.